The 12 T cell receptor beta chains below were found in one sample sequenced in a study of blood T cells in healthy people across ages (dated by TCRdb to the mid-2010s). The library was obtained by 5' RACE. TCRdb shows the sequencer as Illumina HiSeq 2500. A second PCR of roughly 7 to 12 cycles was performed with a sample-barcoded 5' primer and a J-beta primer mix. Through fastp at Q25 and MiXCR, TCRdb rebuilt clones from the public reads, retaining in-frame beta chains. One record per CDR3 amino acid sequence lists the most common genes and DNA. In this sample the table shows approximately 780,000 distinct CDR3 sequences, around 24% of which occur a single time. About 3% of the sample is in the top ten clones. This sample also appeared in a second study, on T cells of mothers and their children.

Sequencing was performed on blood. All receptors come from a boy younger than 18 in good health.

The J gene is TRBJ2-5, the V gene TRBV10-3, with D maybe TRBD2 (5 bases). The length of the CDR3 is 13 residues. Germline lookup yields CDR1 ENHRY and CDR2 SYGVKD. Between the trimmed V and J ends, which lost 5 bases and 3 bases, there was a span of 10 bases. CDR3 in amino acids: CAISLVREETQYF. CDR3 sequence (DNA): TGTGCCATCAGTCTAGTGAGGGAAGAGACCCAGTACTTC.

In DNA form, the CDR3 reads TGTGCCAGCAGTTTAGGGGGCGCAAGCCCTTTCTTT. Encoded protein: CASSLGGASPFF. The chain employs TRBV12-3 or TRBV12-4 and TRBJ1-1, with a tentative D call TRBD1 (5 bases). This CDR3 has 12 residues. Trimming left V 1 base short and J 12 bases short, with 12 bases between.

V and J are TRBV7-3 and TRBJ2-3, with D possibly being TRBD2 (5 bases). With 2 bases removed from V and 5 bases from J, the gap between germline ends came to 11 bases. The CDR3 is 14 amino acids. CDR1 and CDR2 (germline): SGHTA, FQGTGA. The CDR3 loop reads CASSLREVRDTQYF. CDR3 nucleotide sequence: TGTGCCAGCAGCTTACGGGAAGTCAGAGATACGCAGTATTTT.

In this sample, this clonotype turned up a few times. The CDR3 sequence is CASSPSSGYNEQFF. DNA for the CDR3: TGTGCCAGCAGCCCTAGCAGTGGCTACAATGAGCAGTTCTTC. The V gene is TRBV7-9, the J gene TRBJ2-1, with D possibly matching TRBD2 (5 bases). Germline values: CDR1 SEHNR, CDR2 FQNEAQ (reference sequence). The V gene lost 5 bases and the J gene lost 3 bases, with 11 bases spanning the gap. The length of the CDR3 is 14 residues.

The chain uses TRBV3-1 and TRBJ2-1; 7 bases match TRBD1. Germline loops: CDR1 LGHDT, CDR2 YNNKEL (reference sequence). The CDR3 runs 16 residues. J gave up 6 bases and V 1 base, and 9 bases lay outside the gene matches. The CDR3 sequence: CASSQVGTVQGNEQFF. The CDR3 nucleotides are TGTGCCAGCAGCCAAGTGGGGACAGTACAAGGCAATGAGCAGTTCTTC.

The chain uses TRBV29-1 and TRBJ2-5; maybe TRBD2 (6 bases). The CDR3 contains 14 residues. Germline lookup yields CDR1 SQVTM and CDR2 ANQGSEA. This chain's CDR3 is CTIGGTKVQETQYF. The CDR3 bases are TGCACCATAGGAGGGACGAAAGTTCAAGAGACCCAGTACTTC. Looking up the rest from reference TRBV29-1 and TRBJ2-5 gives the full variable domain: SAVISQKPSRDICQRGTSLTIQCQVDSQVTMMFWYRQQPGQSLTLIATANQGSEATYESGFVIDKFPISRPNLTFSTLTVSNMSPEDSSIYLCTIGGTKVQETQYFGPGTRLLVL.

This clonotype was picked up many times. The CDR3 spells CSVSAGGPNEQFF. As DNA, the CDR3 is TGCAGCGTCTCAGCGGGGGGGCCGAATGAGCAGTTCTTC. This rearrangement joins TRBV29-1 to TRBJ2-1, with 10 bases identical to TRBD2. The CDR3 has 13 residues. Germline trimming cut 6 bases from V and 7 bases from J; bases unmatched to any gene: 6. CDR1 is SQVTM, CDR2 ANQGSEA, per germline.

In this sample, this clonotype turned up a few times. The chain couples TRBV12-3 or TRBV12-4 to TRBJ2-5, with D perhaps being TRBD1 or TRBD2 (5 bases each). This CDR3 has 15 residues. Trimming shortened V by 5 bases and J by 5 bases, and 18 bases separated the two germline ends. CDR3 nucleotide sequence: TGTGCCAGCAGTCCATCGGGGCTATCAGGGGAGACCCAGTACTTC. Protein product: CASSPSGLSGETQYF.

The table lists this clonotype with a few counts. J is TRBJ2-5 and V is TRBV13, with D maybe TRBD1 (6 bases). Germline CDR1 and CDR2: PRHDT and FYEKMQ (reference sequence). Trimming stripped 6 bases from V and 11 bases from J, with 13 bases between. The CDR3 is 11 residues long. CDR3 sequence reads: CASRGAREQYF. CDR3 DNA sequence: TGTGCCAGCAGGGGGGCGAGAGAGCAGTACTTC.

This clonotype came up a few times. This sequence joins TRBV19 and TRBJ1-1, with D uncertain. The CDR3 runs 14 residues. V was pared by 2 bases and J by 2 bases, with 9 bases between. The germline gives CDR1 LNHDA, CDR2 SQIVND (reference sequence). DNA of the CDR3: TGTGCCAGTAGTATATCTCGGCGAAACACTGAAGCTTTCTTT. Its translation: CASSISRRNTEAFF.

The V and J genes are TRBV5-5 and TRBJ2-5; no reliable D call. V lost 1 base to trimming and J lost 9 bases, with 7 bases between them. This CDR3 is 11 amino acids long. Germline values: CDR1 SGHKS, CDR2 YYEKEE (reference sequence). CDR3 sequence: CASSLFSSQYF. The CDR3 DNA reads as TGTGCCAGCAGCTTGTTTTCCTCCCAGTACTTC.

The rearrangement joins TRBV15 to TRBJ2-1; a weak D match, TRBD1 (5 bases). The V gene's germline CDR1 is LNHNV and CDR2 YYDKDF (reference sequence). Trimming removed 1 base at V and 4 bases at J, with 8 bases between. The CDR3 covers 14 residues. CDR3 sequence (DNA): TGTGCCACCAGCAGAGCGACAGATTACAATGAGCAGTTCTTC. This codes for CATSRATDYNEQFF.